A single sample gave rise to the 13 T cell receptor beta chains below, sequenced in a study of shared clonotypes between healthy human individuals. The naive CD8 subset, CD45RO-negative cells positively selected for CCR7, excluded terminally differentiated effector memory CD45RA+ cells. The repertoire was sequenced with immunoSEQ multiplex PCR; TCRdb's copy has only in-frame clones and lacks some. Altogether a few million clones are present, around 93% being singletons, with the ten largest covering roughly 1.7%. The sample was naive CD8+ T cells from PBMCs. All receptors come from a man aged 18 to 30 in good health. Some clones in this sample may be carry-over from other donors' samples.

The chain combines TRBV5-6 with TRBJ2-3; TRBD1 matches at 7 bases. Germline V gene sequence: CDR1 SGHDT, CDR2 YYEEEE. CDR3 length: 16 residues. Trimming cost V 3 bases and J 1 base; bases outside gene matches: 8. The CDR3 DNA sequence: TGTGCCAGCAGCTGGGCAACAGGGGCGGGCACAGATACGCAGTATTTT. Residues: CASSWATGAGTDTQYF.

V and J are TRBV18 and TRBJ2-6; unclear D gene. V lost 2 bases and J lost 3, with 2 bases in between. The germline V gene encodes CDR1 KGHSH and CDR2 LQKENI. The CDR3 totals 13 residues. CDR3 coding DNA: TGTGCCAGCTCACCAGATGGGGCCAACGTCCTGACTTTC. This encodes CASSPDGANVLTF.

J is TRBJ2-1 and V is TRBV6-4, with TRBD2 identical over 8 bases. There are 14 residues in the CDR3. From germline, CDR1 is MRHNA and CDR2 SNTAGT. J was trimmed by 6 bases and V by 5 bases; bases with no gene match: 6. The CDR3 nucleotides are TGTGCCAGCAGTAGCGGGAGTCCGGGCAATGAGCAGTTCTTC. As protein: CASSSGSPGNEQFF.

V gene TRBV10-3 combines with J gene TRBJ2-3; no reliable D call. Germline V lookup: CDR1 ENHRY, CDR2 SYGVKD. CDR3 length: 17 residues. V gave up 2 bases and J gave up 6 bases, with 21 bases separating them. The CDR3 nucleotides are TGTGCCATCAGTGAGAGCAGGACCCTCGAGGCTGCCGATACGCAGTATTTT. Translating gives CAISESRTLEAADTQYF.

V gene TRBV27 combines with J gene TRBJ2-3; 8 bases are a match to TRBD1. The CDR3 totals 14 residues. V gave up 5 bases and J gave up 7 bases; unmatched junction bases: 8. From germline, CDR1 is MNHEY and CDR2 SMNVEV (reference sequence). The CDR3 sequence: CASSAGQARYTQYF. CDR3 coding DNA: TGTGCCAGCAGTGCGGGACAGGCCAGGTATACGCAGTATTTT.

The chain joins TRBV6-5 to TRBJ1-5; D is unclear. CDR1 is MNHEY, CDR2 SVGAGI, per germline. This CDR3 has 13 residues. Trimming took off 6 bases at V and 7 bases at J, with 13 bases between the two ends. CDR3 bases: TGTGCCAGCAGAAAGACTGAATGGCAGCCCCAGCATTTT. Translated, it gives CASRKTEWQPQHF.

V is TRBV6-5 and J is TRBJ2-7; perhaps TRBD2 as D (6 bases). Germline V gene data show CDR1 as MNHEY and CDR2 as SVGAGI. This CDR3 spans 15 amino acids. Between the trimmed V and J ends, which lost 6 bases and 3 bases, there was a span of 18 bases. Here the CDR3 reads CASSWGEIESYEQYF. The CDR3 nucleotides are TGTGCCAGCAGCTGGGGGGAGATCGAGAGCTACGAGCAGTACTTC.

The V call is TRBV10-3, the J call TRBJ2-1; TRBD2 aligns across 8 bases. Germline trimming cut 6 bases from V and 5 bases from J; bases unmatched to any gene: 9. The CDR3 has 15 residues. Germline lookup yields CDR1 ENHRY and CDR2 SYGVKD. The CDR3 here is CAISPSGQWDNEQFF. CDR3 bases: TGTGCCATCAGCCCTAGCGGGCAGTGGGACAATGAGCAGTTCTTC.

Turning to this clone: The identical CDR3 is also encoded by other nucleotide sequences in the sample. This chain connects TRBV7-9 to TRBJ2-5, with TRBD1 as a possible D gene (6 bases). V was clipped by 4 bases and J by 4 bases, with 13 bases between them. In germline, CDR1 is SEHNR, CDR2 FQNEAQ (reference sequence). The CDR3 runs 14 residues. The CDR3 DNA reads TGTGCCAGCAGCTCTACAGGGTTTGGAGAGACCCAGTACTTC. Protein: CASSSTGFGETQYF.

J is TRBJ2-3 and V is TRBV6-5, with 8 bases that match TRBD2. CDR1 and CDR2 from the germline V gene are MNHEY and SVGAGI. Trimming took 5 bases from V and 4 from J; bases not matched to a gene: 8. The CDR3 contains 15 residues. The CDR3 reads CASSPAGGFPDTQYF. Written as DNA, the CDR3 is TGTGCCAGCAGTCCGGCGGGAGGCTTTCCAGATACGCAGTATTTT.

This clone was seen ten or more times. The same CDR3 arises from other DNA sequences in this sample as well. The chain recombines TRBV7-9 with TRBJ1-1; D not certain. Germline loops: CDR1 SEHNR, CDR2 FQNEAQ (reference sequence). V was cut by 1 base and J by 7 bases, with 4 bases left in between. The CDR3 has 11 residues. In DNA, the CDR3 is TGTGCCAGCAGCTTAGGCCGTGAAGCTTTCTTT. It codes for CASSLGREAFF.

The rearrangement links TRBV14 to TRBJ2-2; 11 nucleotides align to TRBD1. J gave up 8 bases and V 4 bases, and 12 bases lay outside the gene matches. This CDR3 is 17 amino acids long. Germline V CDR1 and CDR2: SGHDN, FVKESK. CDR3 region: CASSPSFGQGARGELFF. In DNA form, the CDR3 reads TGTGCCAGCAGCCCCTCGTTCGGACAGGGGGCTCGTGGGGAGCTGTTTTTT.

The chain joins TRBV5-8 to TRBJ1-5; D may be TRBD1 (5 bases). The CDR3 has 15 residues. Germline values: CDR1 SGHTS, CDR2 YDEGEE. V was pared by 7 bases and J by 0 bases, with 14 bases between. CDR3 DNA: TGTGCCAGCGGGCAGCGGGACGATAGCAATCAGCCCCAGCATTTT. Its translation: CASGQRDDSNQPQHF.